The rows below give T cell receptor beta chains drawn from one sample of a study of cytomegalovirus exposure and HLA in healthy donors. This table comes from immunoSEQ multiplex PCR, and its TCRdb copy is limited to in-frame clones, with some not included. The sample has 210,000 or so clones, under 85% seen once. What was sequenced was PBMCs. Receptors originate from a woman between 45 and 65 years old in good health and CMV-seropositive. The CDR3 runs from the conserved cysteine through the conserved F or W. D genes are given only for firm matches. For some rows the clone size is stated as once, few or many, or as a class when expanded; others skip it.

TRBD2,once,TRBV28,TRBJ2-1,CASGRTSGYNEQFF,TGTGCCAGCGGCAGGACTAGCGGCTACAATGAGCAGTTCTTC
NA,NA,TRBV19,TRBJ1-5,CASTHIQGQPQHF,TGTGCCAGTACCCACATCCAGGGTCAGCCCCAGCATTTT
TRBD1,few,TRBV14,TRBJ1-2,CASSPGGTGVGGYGYTF,TGTGCCAGCAGCCCAGGCGGGACAGGGGTCGGGGGCTATGGCTACACCTTC
TRBD2,once,TRBV2,TRBJ2-2,CASSASGVYTGELFF,TGTGCCAGCAGTGCTAGCGGGGTTTACACCGGGGAGCTGTTTTTT
TRBD1,once,TRBV28,TRBJ1-5,CASSEQGAGNQPQHF,TGTGCCAGCAGCGAGCAGGGGGCGGGCAATCAGCCCCAGCATTTT
TRBD2,NA,TRBV7-7,TRBJ2-5,CASSEGLAAQETQYF,TGTGCCAGCAGCGAGGGACTAGCGGCCCAAGAGACCCAGTACTTC
TRBD2,NA,TRBV5-4,TRBJ2-1,CASSLTWTSGGAVLFF,TGTGCCAGCAGCTTGACCTGGACTAGCGGGGGGGCCGTTCTGTTCTTC
NA,NA,TRBV7-9,TRBJ2-5,CASSPQAGRRPRETQYF,TGTGCCAGCAGCCCCCAGGCAGGTCGAAGGCCCCGAGAGACCCAGTACTTC
TRBD2,NA,TRBV7-3,TRBJ2-5,CASSLYGGGMETQYF,TGTGCCAGCAGCTTATACGGGGGGGGGATGGAGACCCAGTACTTC
TRBD1,NA,TRBV2,TRBJ1-5,CASSEGQGAIQPQHF,TGTGCCAGCAGTGAGGGACAGGGGGCTATTCAGCCCCAGCATTTT
TRBD2,NA,TRBV7-3,TRBJ2-3,CASSIGLAGAPTDTQYF,TGTGCCAGCAGCATCGGACTAGCGGGGGCCCCTACAGATACGCAGTATTTT
NA,once,TRBV6-1,TRBJ1-3,CASSEVDTSGNTIYF,TGTGCCAGCAGTGAAGTAGACACTTCTGGAAACACCATATATTTT
NA,NA,TRBV7-6,TRBJ1-6,CASSLVGSYNSPLHF,TGTGCCAGCAGCTTAGTGGGGAGTTATAATTCACCCCTCCACTTT
NA,NA,TRBV15,TRBJ1-2,CATSRDGIQGKYGYTF,TGTGCCACCAGCAGAGATGGGATCCAGGGGAAATATGGCTACACCTTC
TRBD2,NA,TRBV5-4,TRBJ2-3,CASSYGLAGGPTTDTQYF,TGTGCCAGCAGCTATGGACTAGCGGGGGGGCCGACCACAGATACGCAGTATTTT
TRBD1,NA,TRBV10-1,TRBJ1-5,CATPPGQGIWSNQPQHF,TGCGCCACCCCACCGGGACAGGGGATATGGAGCAATCAGCCCCAGCATTTT
NA,few,TRBV4-1,TRBJ1-1,CASSQRGGMNTEAFF,TGCGCCAGCAGCCAAAGGGGAGGAATGAACACTGAAGCTTTCTTT
NA,NA,TRBV18,TRBJ2-7,CASSPSGFYEQYF,TGTGCCAGCTCACCCTCAGGGTTTTACGAGCAGTACTTC
NA,NA,TRBV5-1,TRBJ2-2,CASSPGVGNTGELFF,TGCGCCAGCAGCCCCGGGGTGGGGAACACCGGGGAGCTGTTTTTT
NA,NA,TRBV10-3,TRBJ2-7,CAISESSRGEQYF,TGTGCCATCAGTGAGTCTTCCCGGGGGGAGCAGTACTTC
NA,NA,TRBV5-6,TRBJ1-2,CASSSQPLVRVGGYTF,TGTGCCAGCAGCTCTCAGCCTCTCGTCAGGGTCGGAGGCTACACCTTC
NA,NA,TRBV5-6,TRBJ1-6,CASSSGGIRDNSPLHF,TGTGCCAGCAGCTCTGGAGGGATAAGAGACAATTCACCCCTCCACTTT
NA,NA,TRBV5-4,TRBJ2-1,CASSSRGGNNEQFF,TGTGCCAGCAGCTCGAGAGGGGGTAACAATGAGCAGTTCTTC
NA,NA,TRBV5-1,TRBJ2-7,CASSSLTGGRLGLAGSGEQYF,TGCGCCAGCAGCTCATTGACAGGGGGCCGCCTGGGGCTAGCGGGGTCAGGCGAGCAGTACTTC
TRBD2,NA,TRBV19,TRBJ2-1,CASSPFGVAGAPSDEQFF,TGTGCCAGTAGCCCCTTTGGGGTAGCGGGGGCCCCTAGTGATGAGCAGTTCTTC
NA,few,TRBV7-9,TRBJ2-1,CASSLAAFNEQFF,TGTGCCAGCAGCTTAGCGGCATTCAATGAGCAGTTCTTC
TRBD1,NA,TRBV5-1,TRBJ2-5,CASRPGQGKTQYF,TGCGCCAGCCGACCGGGACAGGGAAAGACCCAGTACTTC
TRBD1,few,TRBV5-4,TRBJ2-7,CASSRGQGLYEQYF,TGTGCCAGCAGCCGGGGACAGGGCCTATACGAGCAGTACTTC
TRBD1,NA,TRBV11-2,TRBJ2-7,CASSSWGTGRDEQYF,TGTGCCAGCAGCTCTTGGGGGACAGGTAGGGACGAGCAGTACTTC
TRBD1,NA,TRBV27,TRBJ1-4,CASSFNRGPTTNEKLFF,TGTGCCAGCAGTTTCAACAGGGGGCCTACGACTAATGAAAAACTGTTTTTT
NA,NA,TRBV11-3,TRBJ2-2,CASSLVAGGELFF,TGTGCCAGCAGCTTAGTAGCTGGTGGGGAGCTGTTTTTT
NA,NA,TRBV12-5,TRBJ1-1,CASGVGVNTEAFF,TGTGCTAGTGGGGTAGGGGTTAACACTGAAGCTTTCTTT
NA,NA,TRBV5-4,TRBJ2-2,CASSQGGPGTGELFF,TGTGCCAGCAGCCAGGGGGGACCGGGCACCGGGGAGCTGTTTTTT
NA,few,TRBV6-1,TRBJ1-3,CASSEFEGNTIYF,TGTGCCAGCAGTGAATTCGAGGGAAACACCATATATTTT
TRBD2,NA,TRBV5-6,TRBJ2-3,CASSPGLAGGQKYF,TGTGCCAGCAGCCCCGGACTAGCGGGGGGGCAAAAGTATTTT
NA,NA,TRBV5-6,TRBJ1-1,CASSLVTGSSTEAFF,TGTGCCAGCAGCTTGGTGACGGGGAGTAGCACTGAAGCTTTCTTT
TRBD1,NA,TRBV4-3,TRBJ2-1,CASSHETGGDGSEQFF,TGCGCCAGCAGCCATGAAACAGGGGGAGACGGAAGTGAGCAGTTCTTC
TRBD2,NA,TRBV7-9,TRBJ2-7,CASSSGLAGGTLSYEQYF,TGTGCCAGCAGCTCTGGACTAGCGGGGGGAACATTAAGCTACGAGCAGTACTTC
NA,few,TRBV29-1,TRBJ1-4,CSVEFQEKLFF,TGCAGCGTTGAGTTCCAGGAAAAACTGTTTTTT
TRBD1,few,TRBV28,TRBJ1-5,CASRDRINQPQHF,TGTGCCAGCAGGGACAGGATCAATCAGCCCCAGCATTTT
TRBD1,NA,TRBV28,TRBJ1-2,CASSLSTDRLDYGYTF,TGTGCCAGCAGTTTATCTACGGACAGGCTTGACTATGGCTACACCTTC
NA,NA,TRBV5-1,TRBJ2-7,CASSPTVSYEQYF,TGCGCCAGCAGCCCCACTGTCTCCTACGAGCAGTACTTC
NA,NA,TRBV14,TRBJ2-5,CASSQEADGRPETQYF,TGTGCCAGCAGCCAAGAAGCGGACGGACGCCCCGAGACCCAGTACTTC
NA,once,TRBV30,TRBJ2-5,CAWKTGRSQYF,TGTGCCTGGAAGACAGGGAGGTCCCAGTACTTC
NA,few,TRBV7-3,TRBJ1-1,CASSEGSNTEAFF,TGTGCCAGCAGCGAGGGAAGTAACACTGAAGCTTTCTTT
NA,few,TRBV7-6,TRBJ2-7,CASSLVGGSGEQYF,TGTGCCAGCAGCTTAGTTGGGGGCTCGGGCGAGCAGTACTTC
NA,once,TRBV6-5,TRBJ2-2,CASSPGLYTGELFF,TGTGCCAGCAGTCCGGGTCTGTACACCGGGGAGCTGTTTTTT
TRBD1,NA,TRBV7-3,TRBJ2-1,CASSPRGTEYNEQFF,TGTGCCAGCAGCCCACGAGGGACAGAGTACAATGAGCAGTTCTTC
NA,NA,TRBV7-3,TRBJ1-1,CASSLTGGATEAFF,TGTGCCAGCAGCTTAACTGGGGGGGCCACTGAAGCTTTCTTT
TRBD1,NA,TRBV11-2,TRBJ1-3,CASSLDMQGAYGNTIYF,TGTGCCAGCAGCTTAGATATGCAGGGGGCATATGGAAACACCATATATTTT
NA,NA,TRBV5-1,TRBJ2-7,CASSLEVTGEQYF,TGCGCCAGCAGCTTGGAGGTCACGGGGGAGCAGTACTTC
TRBD1,NA,TRBV30,TRBJ1-6,CAWRGTSGEPGQGDNSPLHF,TGTGCCTGGAGAGGCACGAGTGGAGAGCCAGGACAGGGGGATAATTCACCCCTCCACTTT
TRBD2,NA,TRBV4-2,TRBJ2-1,CASSQDTSGGYNEQFF,TGTGCCAGCAGCCAAGATACTAGCGGGGGCTACAATGAGCAGTTCTTC
TRBD1,NA,TRBV19,TRBJ1-1,CASSPRSQGGPEAFF,TGTGCCAGTAGCCCTCGGTCACAGGGGGGGCCTGAAGCTTTCTTT
TRBD1,once,TRBV29-1,TRBJ2-2,CSVEREDRPGELFF,TGCAGCGTTGAACGTGAGGACAGGCCCGGGGAGCTGTTTTTT